The rows below give T cell receptor beta chains drawn from one sample of a study of blood T cell repertoires in COVID-19. The method was immunoSEQ multiplex PCR; TCRdb's version includes in-frame clones alone and lacks a portion of them. This repertoire shows about 83,000 clones, about 86% found once; its top ten account for 20% to 25%. Specimen: peripheral blood. All receptors come from a woman over 75 in a cohort sampled during active or convalescent COVID-19. The CDR3 runs from the conserved cysteine through the conserved F or W. A D gene is named only where the DNA matches it firmly. Size is omitted from some rows. Given values are once, few, many or a class for expanded clones.

CASSVGLAGFTDTQYF,TGTGCCAGCAGCGTAGGACTAGCGGGTTTCACAGATACGCAGTATTTT,TRBV9,.,TRBJ2-3,TRBD2
CAWSALSPLHF,TGTGCCTGGAGTGCTCTGTCACCCCTCCACTTT,TRBV30,.,TRBJ1-6,.
CASRQRTGVNTEAFF,TGTGCCAGCAGGCAACGGACAGGGGTGAACACTGAAGCTTTCTTT,TRBV2,.,TRBJ1-1,TRBD1
CASSEPGGGQPQHF,TGCGCCAGCAGTGAACCGGGGGGGGGTCAGCCCCAGCATTTT,TRBV10-2,.,TRBJ1-5,.
CASSSRLDYEQFF,TGTGCCAGTAGTTCGAGACTAGACTATGAGCAGTTCTTC,TRBV19,.,TRBJ2-1,.
CASSTRQGRAFF,TGTGCCAGCAGCACAAGACAGGGGAGAGCTTTCTTT,TRBV6-5,once,TRBJ1-1,TRBD1
CAISESGSLSGELFF,TGTGCCATCAGTGAGAGCGGGAGTTTGTCCGGGGAGCTGTTTTTT,TRBV10-3,.,TRBJ2-2,TRBD2
CASSFYGGATYEQYF,TGTGCCAGCAGTTTTTACGGGGGAGCTACCTACGAGCAGTACTTC,TRBV27,.,TRBJ2-7,.
CASSLPGGQETQYF,TGCGCCAGCAGCCTCCCCGGGGGTCAAGAGACCCAGTACTTC,TRBV4-1,once,TRBJ2-5,.
CASSPSGLAGAEAETQYF,TGTGCCAGCAGCCCGTCTGGACTAGCGGGAGCCGAGGCAGAGACCCAGTACTTC,TRBV11-3,.,TRBJ2-5,TRBD2
CASTDDGGLGETQYF,TGTGCCAGCACGGATGATGGAGGGTTAGGTGAGACCCAGTACTTC,TRBV6-5,.,TRBJ2-5,.
CASSSAVGGQPQHF,TGTGCCAGCAGTTCGGCAGTGGGGGGTCAGCCCCAGCATTTT,TRBV6-4,.,TRBJ1-5,.
CASSPSRVWPYNEQFF,TGTGCCAGCTCACCCTCCCGGGTATGGCCCTACAATGAGCAGTTCTTC,TRBV18,.,TRBJ2-1,.
CASSSGLAGPYEQYF,TGTGCCAGCAGCTCAGGACTAGCGGGACCCTACGAGCAGTACTTC,TRBV3-1/TRBV3-2,.,TRBJ2-7,TRBD2
CASTPGQGDNSPLHF,TGTGCCAGCACCCCGGGACAGGGCGATAATTCACCCCTCCACTTT,TRBV5-6,few,TRBJ1-6,TRBD1
CASRRATGAVKLFF,TGTGCCAGTCGTCGCGCGACAGGGGCAGTAAAACTGTTTTTT,TRBV19,.,TRBJ1-4,TRBD1
CASTPDRAYNEQFF,TGTGCCAGCACCCCGGACAGGGCCTACAATGAGCAGTTCTTC,TRBV7-2,.,TRBJ2-1,TRBD1
CATRPTGSGANYGYTF,TGTGCCACCAGACCTACCGGGAGTGGGGCTAACTATGGCTACACCTTC,TRBV27,.,TRBJ1-2,.
CATSRDQSAAEAFF,TGTGCCACCAGCAGAGATCAGAGTGCGGCTGAAGCTTTCTTT,TRBV15,.,TRBJ1-1,.
CASSSPWGVNYGYTF,TGTGCCAGCAGCTCGCCATGGGGGGTTAACTATGGCTACACCTTC,TRBV9,.,TRBJ1-2,.
CASSPLGTEQETQYF,TGTGCCAGCAGCCCGTTAGGGACAGAGCAAGAGACCCAGTACTTC,TRBV3-1/TRBV3-2,once,TRBJ2-5,TRBD1
CASETTGGGYTF,TGTGCCAGCGAAACAACAGGGGGTGGCTACACCTTC,TRBV28,.,TRBJ1-2,TRBD1
CASSWGRGYTDTQYF,TGTGCCAGCAGTTGGGGCCGGGGGTATACAGATACGCAGTATTTT,TRBV28,.,TRBJ2-3,.
CASSAVPNSPLHF,TGCGCCAGCAGTGCGGTGCCCAATTCACCCCTCCACTTT,TRBV10-2,.,TRBJ1-6,.
CASSVTGQKSEKLFF,TGTGCCAGCAGCGTGACGGGACAAAAATCTGAAAAACTGTTTTTT,TRBV9,.,TRBJ1-4,.
CATGQGGTEAFF,TGTGCCACTGGACAGGGCGGCACTGAAGCTTTCTTT,TRBV6-5,.,TRBJ1-1,TRBD1
CASTLSPGLAGGLETQYF,TGCGCCAGCACCCTTTCACCGGGACTAGCGGGAGGGCTCGAGACCCAGTACTTC,TRBV5-1,.,TRBJ2-5,TRBD2
CASSQTRNTEAFF,TGTGCCAGCAGCCAAACACGGAACACTGAAGCTTTCTTT,TRBV3-1/TRBV3-2,.,TRBJ1-1,.
CATRTANSPLHF,TGTGCCACTAGGACTGCTAATTCACCCCTCCACTTT,TRBV12-3/TRBV12-4,.,TRBJ1-6,.
CASTTDRQANYGYTF,TGTGCCAGCACCACTGACAGGCAAGCTAACTATGGCTACACCTTC,TRBV5-4,.,TRBJ1-2,.
CATGARSYNEQFF,TGTGCCACCGGGGCTCGGTCCTACAATGAGCAGTTCTTC,TRBV24-1,.,TRBJ2-1,.
CASSSGTGAFGETQYF,TGTGCCAGCAGCTCCGGGACAGGGGCGTTCGGAGAGACCCAGTACTTC,TRBV11-3,few,TRBJ2-5,TRBD1
CASSPGQGYYGYTF,TGTGCCAGCTCACCAGGACAGGGCTACTATGGCTACACCTTC,TRBV18,.,TRBJ1-2,TRBD1
CASSSISGRDNNEQFF,TGTGCCAGCAGCTCCATTAGCGGGAGGGACAACAATGAGCAGTTCTTC,TRBV27,.,TRBJ2-1,TRBD2
CASSLGQFGAGNTIYF,TGCGCCAGCAGTCTCGGACAGTTTGGAGCTGGAAACACCATATATTTT,TRBV10-2,.,TRBJ1-3,.